This TCR beta chain was sequenced in a study of T cells in Graves' hyperthyroidism and ophthalmopathy. The TCR beta CDR3 regions underwent amplification using RNA transcripts as the source. A set of HTBI primers served as the primers for a first-round RT-PCR of the TCR CDR3. MiXCR, applied by TCRdb to the multiplex PCR reads, yields one record per CDR3 protein. The repertoire includes a few hundred thousand distinct CDR3 sequences, around 15% of them detected once, and more than 4.5% sits in the top ten. This clonotype occurred a few times. This receptor was identified in a woman under 30 with Graves' hyperthyroidism. Source material: blood.

The CDR3, as DNA: TGCGCCAGCAACCCGGGACCAAACAATGAGCAGTTCTTC. It yields the protein CASNPGPNNEQFF. The gene calls are TRBV10-2 and TRBJ2-1; either TRBD1 or TRBD2 may supply D (5 bases each). CDR3 length: 13 residues. V was trimmed by 7 bases and J by 5 bases, leaving 12 bases between them. Germline V gene data show CDR1 as WSHSY and CDR2 as SAAADI.